Included here is one TCR beta chain sequence, with context. Its antigen remains unknown. The naive CD8 fraction comprised CD45RO-negative cells positively selected for CCR7 and excluded terminally differentiated effector memory CD45RA+ cells. The assay was immunoSEQ multiplex PCR, and TCRdb's table has in-frame clones only and misses some. This sample has millions of clones; less than 95% occur once, and the top ten carry 0.9% to 1.4%. This CDR3 is 15 amino acids long. Germline V CDR1 and CDR2: LNHDA, SQIVND (reference sequence). Trimming cost V 4 bases and J 0 bases, with 12 bases left between them. This sample stems from a study of shared clonotypes between healthy human individuals. Whole-study findings and limits: Lower generation probabilities were found for non-shared clonotypes than for those shared by all four donors.

Sample: naive CD8+ T cells sorted from blood. The genes are TRBV19 and TRBJ1-1, with D perhaps matching TRBD1 (5 bases). This TCR derives from a man younger than 30 in good health. CDR3 in amino acids: CASSKPGLLNTEAFF. The DNA for the CDR3 is TGTGCCAGTAGTAAACCGGGACTACTGAACACTGAAGCTTTCTTT. The entire variable domain, with the rest obtained from reference TRBV19 and TRBJ1-1, is as follows: DGGITQSPKYLFRKEGQNVTLSCEQNLNHDAMYWYRQDPGQGLRLIYYSQIVNDFQKGDIAEGYSVSREKKESFPLTVTSAQKNPTAFYLCASSKPGLLNTEAFFGQGTRLTVV.